The entry that follows covers one T cell receptor (beta chain) sequence. This clone turned up a few times. Its antigen is still unknown. No much larger clone is present one base from it, and per-base qualities are unavailable. The sample comes from a study of shared clonotypes between healthy human individuals (dated by TCRdb to 2018 to 2020). About the full investigation: A couple of women and a few men aged 18 to 49 years were included in the cohort. To estimate repertoire size and how much clonotype sharing occurs between individuals, the study deeply sequenced the blood TCR repertoires of roughly 5 healthy adults. To increase sequencing depth and limit assay-specific biases, TCR repertoire library preparation and sequencing were carried out by different laboratories using diverse techniques. Per donor, leukapheresis produced somewhere between about 0.9 and 9.5 billion PBMCs. What the authors observed across the whole study: Pairwise subsampling indicated that sequencing depth was expected to affect the degree of clonotype sharing among donors. Sampling was restricted to blood, and TCR repertoires in tissues likely differ from the TCR repertoires found in blood. The genetic and exposure-history diversity represented was limited by the small number of donors.

Trimming costs V 8 bases and J 6 bases, and their ends lie 17 bases apart. CDR1 and CDR2 are read off the germline V gene (reference sequence) as LNHDA and SQIVND. CDR3 length: 14 amino acids, cysteine to phenylalanine. Of the read, only the CDR3 DNA is kept; its 42 bases are in frame from base 1. Using the deep immunoSEQ assay, TCR CDR3 regions were amplified from genomic DNA by multiplex PCR. Genomic DNA extracted from each cell subset was distributed evenly over all wells of several immunoSEQ 96-well plates, and each plate served as one replicate. Each replicate PCR for unsorted PBMC received 300 to 350 ng genomic DNA, equal to about 30,000 T cell genomes. Genomic DNA from unsorted PBMC was sequenced over ten immunoSEQ deep assay plates. Purified libraries were measured with a Qubit 3.0 fluorometer, size-checked on a Bioanalyzer 2100, and measured again with the KAPA Library Quantification kit. Each immunoSEQ 96-well plate was sequenced on its own single-read 150-cycle Illumina NextSeq 550 flow cell. As for the original processing: Because the immunoSEQ output included only junctional sequences and no quality scores, the filtering could not be the same as the filtering used for full-length reads. To assign V/J genes and CDR3, sequences were annotated against IMGT germline references using PyIR, a Python wrapper for IgBLAST v1.9. Reads were filtered out if the reads had weak V/J assignments (E-value above 1e-6), no CDR3, stop codons, out-of-frame junctions, or ambiguous translated residues. V3J clonotypes were defined by identical inferred V gene, J gene, and CDR3 amino acid sequence. Percentage overlap between repertoires was computed as shared unique clonotypes divided by the size of the smaller repertoire. Richness of each repertoire was evaluated using RTK rarefaction, the Chao1 estimator, and Recon v2.1 estimates of unobserved clonotypes. In its TCRdb copy, this immuneACCESS table keeps in-frame sequences only and misses some clones. Where compared with another copy, unresolved V genes explain less than half of these, and the others have no known cause. V, J and clone size are taken as reported in that table, and D and trimming were inferred from the DNA itself. The sample table records about 480,000 clones; approximately 79% of these occur just once. Together, the top ten hold about 12% of the sample.

Donors were healthy HIV-negative adults with no recently reported acute infections or vaccinations. Every donor was a Caucasian adult living in Nashville, Tennessee, USA. For unsorted samples, approximately 89 million PBMCs were counted, and genomic DNA was extracted using the QIAamp DNA Blood Mini kit. After blood collection by leukapheresis, PBMCs were isolated using Ficoll-Histopaque density gradient centrifugation and then cryopreserved in the vapor phase of liquid nitrogen. The rearranged segments are TRBV19 and TRBJ2-1; no D gene is confidently identified. The sequencing sample was made of PBMCs. The sequence was obtained from a woman aged 35 to 49 in good health. Some clones in this sample may be carry-over from other donors' samples. The sequenced DNA is TGTGCCAGTCGCTCCCAAGCCCTCTCCAATGAGCAGTTCTTC. It specifies CASRSQALSNEQFF.